This TCR beta chain was observed in a study of blood T cells in healthy people across ages. This clonotype was seen many times. What it binds is not known. Overall study findings and caveats: Fewer expanded clones and more diversity marked long-lived versus aged donors.

The authors ran a second PCR of roughly 6 to 12 cycles using a sample-barcoded 5' primer and a J-beta primer mix. TCRdb re-called the 5' RACE reads with MiXCR, one entry per CDR3 protein. The profile covers hundreds of thousands of distinct CDR3 sequences, with 25% to 30% appearing a single time and 15% to 17% taken by the ten largest. Trimming cost V 6 bases and J 8 bases, with 13 bases left between them. This CDR3 region has 12 residues. This sequence originates from a woman older than 75 in good health. The sequencing sample was made of blood. The chain has TRBV12-3 or TRBV12-4 and TRBJ1-2; D perhaps matches TRBD1 (6 bases). The CDR3 spells CASSRGDGGYTF. Here the CDR3 DNA reads TGTGCCAGCAGCAGGGGTGATGGGGGCTACACCTTC.